This TCR beta chain derives from a study of blood T cell repertoires in COVID-19. In the study overall: Nucleic acid was either cDNA or gDNA, and it came from T cells, B-cell-depleted T cells, or PBMCs.

Per the original data handling: Amplification of reference gene primers was used by the study to estimate nucleated cell counts. Profiled with immunoSEQ multiplex PCR; TCRdb holds only in-frame clones, not every one. D and trimming were read from the DNA, whereas the V and J calls and clone size are those reported in that table. The sample has nearly 250,000 clones; 70% to 85% are singletons. Trimming left V 5 bases short and J 5 bases short, with 15 bases between. From germline, CDR1 is SGHTA and CDR2 FQGNSA. The CDR3 has 14 amino acids. Sequenced sample: peripheral blood. The chain is built from TRBV7-2 and TRBJ2-5, with D possibly being TRBD2 (5 bases). This clonotype was sampled from a woman older than 75 with acute or convalescent COVID-19. The CDR3 DNA is TGTGCCAGCAGCGCACCCTATCGCGGGGAGACCCAGTACTTC. It codes for CASSAPYRGETQYF.